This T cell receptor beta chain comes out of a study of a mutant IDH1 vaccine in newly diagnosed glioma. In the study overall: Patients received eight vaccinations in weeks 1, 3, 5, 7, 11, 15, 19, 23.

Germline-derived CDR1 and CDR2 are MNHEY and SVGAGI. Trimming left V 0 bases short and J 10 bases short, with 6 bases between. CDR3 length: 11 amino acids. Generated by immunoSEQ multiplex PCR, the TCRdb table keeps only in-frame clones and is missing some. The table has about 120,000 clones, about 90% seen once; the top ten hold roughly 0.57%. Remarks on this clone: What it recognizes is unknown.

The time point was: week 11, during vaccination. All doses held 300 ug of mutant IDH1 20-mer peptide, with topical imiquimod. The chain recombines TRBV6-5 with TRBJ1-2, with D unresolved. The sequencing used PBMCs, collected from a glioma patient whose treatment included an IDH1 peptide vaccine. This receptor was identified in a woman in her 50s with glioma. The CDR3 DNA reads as TGTGCCAGCAGTTACTCCGGGGTCTACACCTTC. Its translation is CASSYSGVYTF.